The source of this T cell receptor beta chain is a study of glioma-infiltrating T cells after dendritic cell vaccination (dated by TCRdb to about 2016). For the wider study: The cohort included approximately 15 glioblastoma patients drawn from Phase I and II dendritic cell vaccination trials, of whom 9 were newly diagnosed and 6 had recurrent disease. Survival after dendritic cell vaccination was correlated with TCR sequencing metrics, including TIL content and tumor-blood repertoire overlap. Between the early 2000s and the early 2010s, the patients were given dendritic cell vaccination pulsed with autologous tumor lysate. In glioblastoma patients vaccinated with dendritic cells, deep sequencing of TCR beta CDR3 regions served to measure the amount of tumor-infiltrating lymphocytes and to compare repertoires between tumor and blood. To make the vaccine, monocyte-derived dendritic cells were cultured for 7 to 8 days with IL-4 and GM-CSF and then pulsed overnight with autologous tumor lysate. Each patient got three intradermal injections of the dendritic cell vaccine, spaced at biweekly intervals, in the arm below the axilla.

TCRB CDR3 regions were amplified from 2 ug genomic DNA, or all available DNA if less, using the immunoSEQ assay. For multiplex PCR, 60 forward primers for TCR V beta segments and 13 reverse primers for J beta segments were used. To estimate the number of reads per starting template, synthetic control templates were added to each sample at limiting dilution. Sequencing produced 87 bp reads on the Illumina HiSeq System. Regarding the original processing steps: PCR and sequencing errors were removed by a nearest neighbor algorithm that merged closely related sequences. TCR overlap was measured as the percentage of unique tumor TCR beta sequences that were also present in the peripheral blood of the same patient. TCRdb obtained this table from immuneACCESS and retained in-frame rearrangements with V and J assigned. These tables miss some clones; where compared with another copy, unresolved V genes account for less than half of the shortfall, and the remainder is unexplained. D and trimming were read from the DNA, whereas the V and J calls and clone size are those reported in that table. The sample yields approximately 85,000 clones; 85% were counted once. The top ten clones comprise roughly 8.4% of the sample.

Points the paper makes about the study in general: Longer time to progression and overall survival after dendritic cell vaccination were predicted by higher estimated pretreatment TIL content. The TCR overlap response model with three groups was called speculative and said to need prospective validation. No direct relationship between TCR clonality and survival was found, suggesting a diverse polyclonal response may matter. The cohort was small and heterogeneous, few patients had complete blood and tumor sets, and even fewer had initial-recurrent tumor pairs.

Per the germline V gene, SGHDT is the CDR1 and YYEEEE is the CDR2. Trimmed from V: 3 bases; trimmed from J: 11 bases; junction bases lacking a gene match: 17. The CDR3 runs 16 residues from the cysteine to the phenylalanine. Of the read, only the CDR3 DNA is kept; its 48 bases are in frame from base 1. This clone was seen a few times. No cognate antigen has been identified for it. Base qualities are not recorded, but no much larger clone differs from it by a single base. The time point label of this sample denotes: after dendritic cell vaccination, including at tumor progression/relapse. Patients were selected for having adequate residual fresh-frozen tumor tissue and more than two years of available survival data. Molecular status otherwise varied across the glioblastoma patients, but none of them carried an isocitrate dehydrogenase mutation. PBMC were collected before vaccination, two weeks after the third vaccination, and at tumor progression if tumor progression occurred. The Qiagen DNeasy Blood extraction Kit was used to extract genomic DNA.

The origin of this receptor is a human donor with glioblastoma. Here the sequenced sample was blood, taken after dendritic cell vaccination. The chain joins TRBV5-6 to TRBJ2-5, and 9 bases in between align with TRBD2. The CDR3 protein is CASSSPGTSLLSEQYF. The DNA sequence is given as TGTGCCAGCAGCTCACCCGGGACTAGCCTACTTAGTGAGCAGTACTTC.